What follows is one T cell receptor (beta chain) and its context. As yet, its antigen is unknown. Built from TCR beta cDNA, the libraries had unique molecular identifiers in them. TCRdb passed the PCR reads through MiXCR, listing each CDR3 protein once. The data show about 380,000 distinct CDR3 sequences, 30% to 45% seen once. The germline gives CDR1 MRHNA, CDR2 SNTAGT. V shed 0 bases and J 2 bases; nucleotides not matched to a gene: 10. The CDR3 contains 17 residues. The data derive from a study of post-analysis software for immune sequencing data. Study observations and caveats: Relative to controls, patients with multiple sclerosis showed significantly lower normalized Chao1 diversity. Patients carried four or five TRBV segments more frequently than controls did, and TRBV5-6, TRBV5-1 and TRBV20-1 were among them.

The origin of this receptor is a girl aged 5-17 years with multiple sclerosis. Sample: blood. This chain links TRBV6-4 with TRBJ2-7; 7 bases align to TRBD1. The DNA of the CDR3 is TGTGCCAGCAGTGACTCGACGGGACAGACCTCAACCTACGAGCAGTACTTC. Translated: CASSDSTGQTSTYEQYF.